This TCR beta chain emerged from a study of cytomegalovirus exposure and HLA in healthy donors. General study results and limits: Reports credit the classifier with highly specific, highly sensitive diagnosis of cytomegalovirus status. Most likely, a cluster of highly shared sequence variants arose as a sequencing artifact. Data from an earlier analysis indicated that most TCR beta V segments were productive either about 87% or about 30% of the time. A later analysis appeared to link common viral pathogens to several of the most significant clusters.

The germline CDR1 and CDR2 sequences are MDHEN and SYDVKM. The CDR3 is 16 amino acids. With V trimmed by 1 base and J by 6 bases, 8 bases remained unmatched. Both 60 Vbeta primers and 13 Jbeta primers went into the PCR. Method: immunoSEQ multiplex PCR; TCRdb's copy keeps in-frame clones and lacks some. The sample includes about 120,000 clones, 74% of them seen just once. A remark on this clone: What it recognizes is unknown.

The chain carries TRBV28 and TRBJ2-3; TRBD2 matches 9 bases. Sequenced material: PBMCs. The TCR originated in a human donor in good health. The CDR3, as DNA: TGTGCCAGCAGTTTATTCGGCGGGGGGGCCAGGGATACGCAGTATTTT. Translated, it gives CASSLFGGGARDTQYF. Drawing the rest from reference TRBV28 and TRBJ2-3, the complete variable domain is DVKVTQSSRYLVKRTGEKVFLECVQDMDHENMFWYRQDPGLGLRLIYFSYDVKMKEKGDIPEGYSVSREKKERFSLILESASTNQTSMYLCASSLFGGGARDTQYFGPGTRLTVL.